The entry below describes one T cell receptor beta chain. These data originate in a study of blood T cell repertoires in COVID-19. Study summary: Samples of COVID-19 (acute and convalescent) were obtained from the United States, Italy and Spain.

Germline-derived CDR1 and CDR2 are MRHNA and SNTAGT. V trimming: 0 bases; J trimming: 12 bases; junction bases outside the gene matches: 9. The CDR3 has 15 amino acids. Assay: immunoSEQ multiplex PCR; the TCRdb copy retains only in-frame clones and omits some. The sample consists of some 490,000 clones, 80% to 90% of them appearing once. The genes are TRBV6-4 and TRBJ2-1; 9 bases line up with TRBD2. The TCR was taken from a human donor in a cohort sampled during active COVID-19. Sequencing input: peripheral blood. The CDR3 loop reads CASSDSGSGRGGQFF. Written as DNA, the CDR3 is TGTGCCAGCAGTGACTCGGGTAGCGGGAGAGGGGGGCAGTTCTTC.